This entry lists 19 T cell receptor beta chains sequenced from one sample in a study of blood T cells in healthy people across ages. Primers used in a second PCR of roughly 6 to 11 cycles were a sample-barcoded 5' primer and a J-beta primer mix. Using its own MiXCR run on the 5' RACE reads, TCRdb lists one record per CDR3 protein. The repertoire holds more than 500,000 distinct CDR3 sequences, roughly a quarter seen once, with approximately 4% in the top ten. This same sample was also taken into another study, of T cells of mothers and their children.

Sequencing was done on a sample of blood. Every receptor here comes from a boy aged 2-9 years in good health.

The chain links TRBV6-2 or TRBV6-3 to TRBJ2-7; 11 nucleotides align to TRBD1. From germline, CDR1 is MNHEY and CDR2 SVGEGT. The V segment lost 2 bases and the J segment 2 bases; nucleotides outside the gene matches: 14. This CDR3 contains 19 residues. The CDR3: CASSYLRTGGFSRTYEQYF. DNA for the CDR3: TGTGCCAGCAGTTACCTCCGGACAGGGGGCTTTAGTCGTACCTACGAGCAGTACTTC.

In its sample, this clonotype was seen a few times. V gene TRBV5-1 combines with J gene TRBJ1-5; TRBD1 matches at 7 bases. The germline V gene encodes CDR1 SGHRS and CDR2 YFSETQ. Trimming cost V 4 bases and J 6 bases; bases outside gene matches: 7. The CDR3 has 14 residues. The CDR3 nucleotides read TGCGCCAGCAGCCCAGGGGGTTCGGGTCAGCCCCAGCATTTT. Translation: CASSPGGSGQPQHF.

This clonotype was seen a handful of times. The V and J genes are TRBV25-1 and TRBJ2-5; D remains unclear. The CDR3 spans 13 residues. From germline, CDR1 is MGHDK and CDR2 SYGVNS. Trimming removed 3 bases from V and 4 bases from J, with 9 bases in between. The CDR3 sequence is CASSEWGGETQYF. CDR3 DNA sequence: TGTGCCAGCAGTGAGTGGGGTGGAGAGACCCAGTACTTC.

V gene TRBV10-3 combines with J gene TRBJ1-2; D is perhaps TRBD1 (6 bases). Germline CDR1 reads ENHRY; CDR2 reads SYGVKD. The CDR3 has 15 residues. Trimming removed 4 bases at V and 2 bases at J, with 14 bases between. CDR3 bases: TGTGCCATCAGTGGAGGGGGGCAGGGAAACTATGGCTACACCTTC. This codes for CAISGGGQGNYGYTF.

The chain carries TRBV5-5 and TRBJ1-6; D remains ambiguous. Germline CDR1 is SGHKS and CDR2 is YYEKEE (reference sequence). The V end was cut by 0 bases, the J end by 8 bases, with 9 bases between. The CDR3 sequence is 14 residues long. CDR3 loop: CASSLGGRDSPLHF. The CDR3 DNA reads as TGTGCCAGCAGCTTGGGTGGCCGGGATTCACCCCTCCACTTT.

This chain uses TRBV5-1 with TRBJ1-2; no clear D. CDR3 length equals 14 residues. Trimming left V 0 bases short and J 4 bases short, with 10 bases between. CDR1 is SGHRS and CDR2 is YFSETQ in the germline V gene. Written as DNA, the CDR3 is TGCGCCAGCAGCTTGGTAGGCAGGACCTATGGCTACACCTTC. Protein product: CASSLVGRTYGYTF.

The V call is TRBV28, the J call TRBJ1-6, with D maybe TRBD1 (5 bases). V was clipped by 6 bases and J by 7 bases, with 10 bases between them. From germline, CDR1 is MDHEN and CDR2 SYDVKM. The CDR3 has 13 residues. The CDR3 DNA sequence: TGTGCCAGCAGGGATACAGGAAATTCACCCCTCCACTTT. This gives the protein CASRDTGNSPLHF.

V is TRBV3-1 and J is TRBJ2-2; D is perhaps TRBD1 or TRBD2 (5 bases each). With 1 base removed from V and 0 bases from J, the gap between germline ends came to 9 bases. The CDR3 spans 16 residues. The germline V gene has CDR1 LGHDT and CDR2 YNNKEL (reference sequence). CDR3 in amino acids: CASSQAGTTNTGELFF. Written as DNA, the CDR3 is TGTGCCAGCAGCCAAGCCGGGACCACGAACACCGGGGAGCTGTTTTTT.

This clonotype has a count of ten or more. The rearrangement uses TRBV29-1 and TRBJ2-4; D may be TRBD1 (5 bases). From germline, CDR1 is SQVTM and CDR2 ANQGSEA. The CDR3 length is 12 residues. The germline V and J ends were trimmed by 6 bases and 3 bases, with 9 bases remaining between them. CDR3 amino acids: CSVGHVKNIQYF. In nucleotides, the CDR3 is TGCAGCGTCGGACACGTCAAAAACATTCAGTACTTC. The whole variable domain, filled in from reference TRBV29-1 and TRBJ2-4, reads SAVISQKPSRDICQRGTSLTIQCQVDSQVTMMFWYRQQPGQSLTLIATANQGSEATYESGFVIDKFPISRPNLTFSTLTVSNMSPEDSSIYLCSVGHVKNIQYFGAGTRLSVL.

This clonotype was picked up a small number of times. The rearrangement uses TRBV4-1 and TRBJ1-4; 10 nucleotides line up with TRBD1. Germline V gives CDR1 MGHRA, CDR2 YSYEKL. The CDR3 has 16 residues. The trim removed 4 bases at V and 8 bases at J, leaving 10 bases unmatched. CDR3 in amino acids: CASSRTFGTGDEKLFF. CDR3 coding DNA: TGCGCCAGCAGCCGGACTTTCGGGACAGGGGACGAAAAACTGTTTTTT.

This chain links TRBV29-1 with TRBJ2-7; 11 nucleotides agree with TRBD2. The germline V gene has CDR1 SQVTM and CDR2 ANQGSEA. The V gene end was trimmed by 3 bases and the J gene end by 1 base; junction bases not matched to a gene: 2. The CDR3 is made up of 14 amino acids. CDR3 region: CSVDPSGGSYEQYF. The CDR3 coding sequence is TGCAGCGTTGACCCTAGCGGGGGGTCCTACGAGCAGTACTTC.

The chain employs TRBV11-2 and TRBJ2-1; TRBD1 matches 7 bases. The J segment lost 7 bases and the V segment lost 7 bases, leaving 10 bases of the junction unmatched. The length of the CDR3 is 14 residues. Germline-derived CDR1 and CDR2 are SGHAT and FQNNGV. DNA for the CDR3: TGTGCCAGCACCTCACAGGGGAATGGGAATGAGCAGTTCTTC. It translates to CASTSQGNGNEQFF.

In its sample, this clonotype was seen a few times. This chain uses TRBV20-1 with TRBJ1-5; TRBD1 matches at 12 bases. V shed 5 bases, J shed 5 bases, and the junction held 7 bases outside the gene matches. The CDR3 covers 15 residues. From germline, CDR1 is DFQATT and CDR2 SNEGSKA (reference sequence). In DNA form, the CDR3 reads TGCAGTGCTGATTATAGGGACAGGGGGCATCAGCCCCAGCATTTT. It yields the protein CSADYRDRGHQPQHF.

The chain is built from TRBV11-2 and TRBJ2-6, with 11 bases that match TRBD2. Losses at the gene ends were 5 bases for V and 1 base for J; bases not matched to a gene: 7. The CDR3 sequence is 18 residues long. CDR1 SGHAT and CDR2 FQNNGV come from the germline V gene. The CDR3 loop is CASSHIAGGPSGANVLTF. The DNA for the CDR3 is TGTGCCAGCAGCCACATAGCGGGAGGGCCGTCTGGGGCCAACGTCCTGACTTTC.

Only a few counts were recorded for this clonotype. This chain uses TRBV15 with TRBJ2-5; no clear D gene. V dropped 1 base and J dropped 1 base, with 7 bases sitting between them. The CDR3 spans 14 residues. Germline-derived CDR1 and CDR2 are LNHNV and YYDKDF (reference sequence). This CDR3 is CATSRGGIQETQYF. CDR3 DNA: TGTGCCACCAGCAGAGGAGGAATCCAAGAGACCCAGTACTTC. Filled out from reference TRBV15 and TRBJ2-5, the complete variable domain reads DAMVIQNPRYQVTQFGKPVTLSCSQTLNHNVMYWYQQKSSQAPKLLFHYYDKDFNNEADTPDNFQSRRPNTSFCFLDIRSPGLGDTAMYLCATSRGGIQETQYFGPGTRLLVL.

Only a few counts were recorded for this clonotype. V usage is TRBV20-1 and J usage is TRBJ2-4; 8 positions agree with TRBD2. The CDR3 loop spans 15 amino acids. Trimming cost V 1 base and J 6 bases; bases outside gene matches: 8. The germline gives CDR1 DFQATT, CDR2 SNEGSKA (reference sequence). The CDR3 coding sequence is TGCAGTGCTAGAGTACCCCGGGGGGGTATAAACATTCAGTACTTC. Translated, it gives CSARVPRGGINIQYF.

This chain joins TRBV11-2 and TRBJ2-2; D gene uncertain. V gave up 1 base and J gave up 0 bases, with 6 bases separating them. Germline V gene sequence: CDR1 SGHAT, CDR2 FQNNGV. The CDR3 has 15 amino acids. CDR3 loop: CASSLVRTNTGELFF. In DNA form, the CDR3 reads TGTGCCAGCAGCTTAGTGAGAACGAACACCGGGGAGCTGTTTTTT.

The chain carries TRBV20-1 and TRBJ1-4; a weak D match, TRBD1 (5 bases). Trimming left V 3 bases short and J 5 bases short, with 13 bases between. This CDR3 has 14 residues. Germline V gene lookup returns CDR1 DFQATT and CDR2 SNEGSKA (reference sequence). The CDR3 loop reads CSASQWGLNEKLFF. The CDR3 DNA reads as TGCAGTGCTAGTCAATGGGGACTGAATGAAAAACTGTTTTTT.

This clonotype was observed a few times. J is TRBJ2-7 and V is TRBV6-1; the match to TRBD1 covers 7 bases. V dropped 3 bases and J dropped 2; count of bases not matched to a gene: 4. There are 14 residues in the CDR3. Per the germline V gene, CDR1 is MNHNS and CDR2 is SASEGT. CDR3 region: CASSDRDRTYEQYF. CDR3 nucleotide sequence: TGTGCCAGCAGTGACCGGGACAGAACCTACGAGCAGTACTTC.